These 27 T cell receptor beta chains originate from one sample sequenced in a study of blood T cell repertoires in COVID-19. TCRdb's table, derived via immunoSEQ multiplex PCR, lists solely in-frame clones and lacks some. There are 230,000 or so clones in the sample; approximately 83% occur only once, and about 4.4% lies in the top ten. What was sequenced was peripheral blood. The receptors stem from a man between 50 and 59 years old with active or convalescent COVID-19.

This rearrangement joins TRBV9 to TRBJ1-2; D may be TRBD1 (6 bases). The CDR3 runs to 17 residues. Germline lookup yields CDR1 SGDLS and CDR2 YYNGEE. Trimming took off 0 bases at V and 0 bases at J, with 15 bases between the two ends. Here the CDR3 reads CASSVGGLGASNYGYTF. For the CDR3, the DNA is TGTGCCAGCAGCGTAGGAGGCCTGGGGGCCTCTAACTATGGCTACACCTTC.

The DNA for the CDR3 is TGTGCCAGCAGTTTACAGAATAACTATGGCTACACCTTC. Translated: CASSLQNNYGYTF. V is TRBV12-3 or TRBV12-4 and J is TRBJ1-2; D not resolved. V was pared by 2 bases and J by 1 base, with 5 bases between. The CDR3 is 13 residues long.

This chain uses TRBV13 with TRBJ2-7; 12 bases align to TRBD2. With V trimmed by 5 bases and J by 6 bases, 14 bases remained unmatched. This CDR3 is 17 amino acids long. Germline CDR1 and CDR2: PRHDT and FYEKMQ (reference sequence). The CDR3: CASSRQLAGGQVGEQYF. The CDR3 DNA reads TGTGCCAGCAGCCGCCAGCTAGCGGGGGGGCAGGTGGGCGAGCAGTACTTC.

This chain links TRBV5-1 with TRBJ2-1; the match to TRBD2 covers 12 bases. This CDR3 comprises 16 residues. CDR1 is SGHRS, CDR2 YFSETQ, per germline. After removal of 0 bases from V and 5 bases from J, the junction contained 3 bases not matched to a gene. The CDR3 DNA is TGCGCCAGCAGCTTGGTACTAGCGGGGGGCCACAATGAGCAGTTCTTC. The encoded protein is CASSLVLAGGHNEQFF. The variable domain in full, with the rest retrieved from reference TRBV5-1 and TRBJ2-1, is KAGVTQTPRYLIKTRGQQVTLSCSPISGHRSVSWYQQTPGQGLQFLFEYFSETQRNKGNFPGRFSGRQFSNSRSEMNVSTLELGDSALYLCASSLVLAGGHNEQFFGPGTRLTVL.

The CDR3: CASSLGGAGGTEAFF. The CDR3 DNA reads as TGTGCCAGCAGCTTAGGAGGGGCAGGGGGGACTGAAGCTTTCTTT. The rearrangement joins TRBV7-2 to TRBJ1-1, with TRBD1 matching 7 bases. Germline V gene data show CDR1 as SGHTA and CDR2 as FQGNSA. Trimming removed 1 base from V and 5 bases from J; junction bases left unmatched: 7. This CDR3 is 15 amino acids long.

In DNA form, the CDR3 reads TGTGCCAGCAGCCCACAGGGTGAGGGGGGCTACACCTTC. It is translated as CASSPQGEGGYTF. This chain uses TRBV6-6 with TRBJ1-2; a weak D match, TRBD1 (6 bases). Per germline, CDR1 MNHNY and CDR2 SVGAGI (reference sequence). Trimming cost V 6 bases and J 8 bases, with 16 bases left between them. This CDR3 contains 13 residues.

The V gene is TRBV4-2, the J gene TRBJ1-5; D ambiguous. The ends were cut back, 0 bases at V and 5 bases at J, with 11 bases in the middle. Germline assignment: CDR1 LGHNA and CDR2 YNFKEQ. The CDR3 has 15 amino acids. Here the CDR3 DNA reads TGTGCCAGCAGCCAAGATCCTTACGGAGATCAGCCCCAGCATTTT. It translates to CASSQDPYGDQPQHF.

The chain has TRBV18 and TRBJ1-3; D is possibly TRBD1 (5 bases). This CDR3 has 16 amino acids. Germline CDR1 and CDR2: KGHSH and LQKENI. V was pared by 5 bases and J by 3 bases, with 17 bases between. For the CDR3, the DNA is TGTGCCAGCTCAACACAGACAGTTAACTTTGGAAACACCATATATTTT. Translation: CASSTQTVNFGNTIYF. The whole variable domain, remainder taken from reference TRBV18 and TRBJ1-3, is NAGVMQNPRHLVRRRGQEARLRCSPMKGHSHVYWYRQLPEEGLKFMVYLQKENIIDESGMPKERFSAEFPKEGPSILRIQQVVRGDSAAYFCASSTQTVNFGNTIYFGEGSWLTVV.

The rearrangement links TRBV19 to TRBJ2-7; tentatively, D is TRBD1 (5 bases). The CDR3 has 11 amino acids. V lost 8 bases and J lost 4, with 9 bases in between. In germline, CDR1 is LNHDA, CDR2 SQIVND (reference sequence). CDR3 in amino acids: CASGKGYEQYF. CDR3 nucleotides: TGTGCCAGTGGGAAGGGGTACGAGCAGTACTTC.

In its sample, this clone was seen a few times. This chain connects TRBV5-1 to TRBJ1-2, with 7 nucleotides matching TRBD1. V lost 3 bases, J lost 8 bases, and 10 bases stayed unmatched. The CDR3 sequence is 14 residues long. Per germline, CDR1 SGHRS and CDR2 YFSETQ. In DNA, the CDR3 is TGCGCCAGCAGCTCTTACAGGGGAGAAAGGGGCTACACCTTC. This encodes CASSSYRGERGYTF.

The V call is TRBV9, the J call TRBJ1-1; perhaps TRBD1 as D (5 bases). V was shortened by 4 bases and J by 0 bases, with 19 bases between the two germline ends. The CDR3 is made up of 17 amino acids. Germline CDR1 is SGDLS and CDR2 is YYNGEE. The CDR3 DNA sequence: TGTGCCAGCAGCCCCCGGGGGGAAAGGCTCCTGAACACTGAAGCTTTCTTT. Its protein is CASSPRGERLLNTEAFF.

This clone was found a few times. The chain is built from TRBV30 and TRBJ1-6; possible D gene TRBD1, 5 bases. The germline V and J ends were trimmed by 2 bases and 5 bases, with 19 bases remaining between them. Germline CDR1 is GTSNPN and CDR2 is SVGIG (reference sequence). The CDR3 is 17 amino acids. DNA of the CDR3: TGTGCCTGGAGTCTTAGACGGACACGCAATAATAATTCACCCCTCCACTTT. As protein: CAWSLRRTRNNNSPLHF.

The rearrangement links TRBV11-2 to TRBJ2-7; a possible D gene is TRBD2 (5 bases). This CDR3 comprises 14 residues. The V end was cut by 1 base, the J end by 6 bases, with 13 bases between. Germline assignment: CDR1 SGHAT and CDR2 FQNNGV. The CDR3 is CASSLVEGMGEQYF. CDR3 nucleotides: TGTGCCAGCAGCTTAGTCGAGGGAATGGGCGAGCAGTACTTC.

The genes are TRBV11-2 and TRBJ2-2, with D possibly matching TRBD2 (6 bases). The CDR3 extends over 16 amino acids. The germline V gene encodes CDR1 SGHAT and CDR2 FQNNGV. V dropped 5 bases and J dropped 0 bases, with 13 bases sitting between them. CDR3 in DNA: TGTGCCAGCAGCCGGGTGGGGGAGGCGAACACCGGGGAGCTGTTTTTT. This gives the protein CASSRVGEANTGELFF.

The rearrangement uses TRBV5-8 and TRBJ1-1; D might be TRBD1 (5 bases). Germline-derived CDR1 and CDR2 are SGHTS and YDEGEE. The CDR3 runs 13 residues. V was pared by 5 bases and J by 3 bases, with 11 bases between. This CDR3 reads CASRRRGYTEAFF. As DNA, the CDR3 is TGTGCCAGCAGAAGAAGGGGATACACTGAAGCTTTCTTT. Combining the CDR3 with reference TRBV5-8 and TRBJ1-1 gives the whole variable domain EAGVTQSPTHLIKTRGQQATLRCSPISGHTSVYWYQQALGLGLQFLLWYDEGEERNRGNFPPRFSGRQFPNYSSELNVNALELEDSALYLCASRRRGYTEAFFGQGTRLTVV.

The chain uses TRBV12-3 or TRBV12-4 and TRBJ1-1, with TRBD1 matching 7 bases. Germline trimming cut 7 bases from V and 5 bases from J; bases unmatched to any gene: 7. There are 13 residues in the CDR3. The CDR3 DNA is TGTGCCAGCACCGACAGGGTACGAACTGAAGCTTTCTTT. Translation gives CASTDRVRTEAFF.

The chain employs TRBV4-3 and TRBJ1-4, with D possibly being TRBD1 (6 bases). Looked up from germline, CDR1 is LGHNA and CDR2 is YSLEER. Deletions cut 4 bases from V and 6 bases from J, with 15 bases between. The CDR3 consists of 15 residues. CDR3 residues: CASSPLGPGDEKLFF. DNA of the CDR3: TGCGCCAGCAGCCCACTGGGTCCAGGGGATGAAAAACTGTTTTTT.

The chain carries TRBV9 and TRBJ1-1, with 10 bases fitting TRBD1. Germline CDR1 reads SGDLS; CDR2 reads YYNGEE. The CDR3 loop spans 14 amino acids. Germline trimming cut 5 bases from V and 4 bases from J; bases unmatched to any gene: 5. CDR3 coding DNA: TGTGCCAGCAGTCTCCGGGACAGGGGCACTGAAGCTTTCTTT. The encoded protein is CASSLRDRGTEAFF.

V is TRBV29-1 and J is TRBJ2-7; perhaps TRBD1 as D (8 bases). Trimming took off 4 bases at V and 2 bases at J, with 15 bases between the two ends. This CDR3 contains 14 residues. Germline CDR1 is SQVTM and CDR2 is ANQGSEA. CDR3 bases: TGCAGCGTTGTGACTACAGGGGGGGCCTACGAGCAGTACTTC. Its protein product is CSVVTTGGAYEQYF.

The chain joins TRBV6-4 to TRBJ1-2; possibly TRBD1 for D (5 bases). Trimming stripped 8 bases from V and 0 bases from J, with 13 bases between. The CDR3 length is 14 residues. Germline V lookup: CDR1 MRHNA, CDR2 SNTAGT. The CDR3 bases are TGTGCCAGCCCCTCGGGGGGGGCTAACTATGGCTACACCTTC. Translated, it gives CASPSGGANYGYTF.

This sequence joins TRBV6-1 and TRBJ1-2; 9 bases map to TRBD1. CDR1 is MNHNS and CDR2 is SASEGT in the germline V gene. The V segment lost 2 bases and the J segment 1 base; nucleotides outside the gene matches: 8. CDR3 length: 17 residues. CDR3 bases: TGTGCCAGCAGTGAACCGGGACAGGGAACCTTTAACTATGGCTACACCTTC. This encodes CASSEPGQGTFNYGYTF.

The CDR3 protein is CASSEVRLYNEQFF. The CDR3 DNA reads TGTGCCAGCAGTGAAGTCCGGTTATACAATGAGCAGTTCTTC. The chain uses TRBV2 and TRBJ2-1; D is unresolved. The CDR3 loop spans 14 amino acids. V lost 1 base, J lost 4 bases, and 8 bases lay in between. CDR1 is SNHLY, CDR2 FYNNEI, per germline. Variable domain in full (rest from reference TRBV2 and TRBJ2-1): EPEVTQTPSHQVTQMGQEVILRCVPISNHLYFYWYRQILGQKVEFLVSFYNNEISEKSEIFDDQFSVERPDGSNFTLKIRSTKLEDSAMYFCASSEVRLYNEQFFGPGTRLTVL.

This chain links TRBV10-3 with TRBJ2-7; 9 bases line up with TRBD1. Looked up from germline, CDR1 is ENHRY and CDR2 is SYGVKD. Germline trimming cut 10 bases from V and 6 bases from J; bases unmatched to any gene: 13. The CDR3 is 14 amino acids. CDR3 coding DNA: TGTGCCACAATGATTTCCGGGACAGGGCGCGAGCAGTACTTC. It yields the protein CATMISGTGREQYF.

The rearrangement links TRBV6-5 to TRBJ1-2; D might be TRBD1 (5 bases). This CDR3 has 13 residues. Germline-derived CDR1 and CDR2 are MNHEY and SVGAGI. V was clipped by 6 bases and J by 0 bases, with 8 bases between them. CDR3 coding DNA: TGTGCCAGCAGAGAGACAGCTAACTATGGCTACACCTTC. Its protein is CASRETANYGYTF.

V gene TRBV30 combines with J gene TRBJ1-2; D unresolved. V lost 0 bases and J 6 bases, leaving 20 bases between the germline ends. Germline V gene data show CDR1 as GTSNPN and CDR2 as SVGIG (reference sequence). This CDR3 spans 16 amino acids. The CDR3 region is CAWSVFGLLPGNGYTF. In DNA form, the CDR3 reads TGTGCCTGGAGTGTATTCGGGCTCCTACCCGGGAATGGCTACACCTTC.

This clone was recorded a few times. The chain employs TRBV7-2 and TRBJ2-5, with TRBD2 identical over 8 bases. V shed 3 bases and J 5 bases; nucleotides not matched to a gene: 5. This CDR3 is 14 amino acids long. The germline gives CDR1 SGHTA, CDR2 FQGNSA. The CDR3 DNA sequence: TGTGCCAGCAGCTTGGCGGGGGGATACGAGACCCAGTACTTC. This sequence encodes CASSLAGGYETQYF.

V usage is TRBV6-1 and J usage is TRBJ1-6, with TRBD1 matching 7 bases. This CDR3 contains 16 residues. V lost 4 bases and J lost 7; bases outside the gene matches: 10. Germline-derived CDR1 and CDR2 are MNHNS and SASEGT. Here the CDR3 DNA reads TGTGCCAGCAGTGGACAGGGATCTGGGGGCAATTCACCCCTCCACTTT. It codes for CASSGQGSGGNSPLHF.